The entry that follows covers one T cell receptor beta chain sequence. The antigen this receptor binds is unknown. The record has no base qualities; no much larger clone is one base away. V is cut back by 3 bases and J by 3 bases, with 4 bases in the junction unmatched. The CDR3 goes from the cysteine to the phenylalanine over 14 residues. Only CDR3 DNA is held: 42 bases, read in frame from base 1. Looking up the germline V gene yields CDR1 MDHEN and CDR2 SYDVKM. The cohort comprised 670 or so healthy bone marrow donors. All cohort members were sampled while nominally healthy, although unrecorded immune exposures were likely present. The donor was CMV seronegative and was included in the group of under 450 seronegative cohort members. Each donor provided a peripheral blood sample, and peripheral blood mononuclear cells were used for TCR beta sequencing. The Qiagen DNeasy Blood Extraction Kit was used to extract genomic DNA from the blood cell samples.

This specimen comes from a study of cytomegalovirus exposure and HLA in healthy donors (dated by TCRdb to 2016 to 2017). General notes on the study: An earlier analysis of approximately 640 of the donors reported 276 Gb of sequence data and some 120 million unique TCR beta sequences from about 200 million T cells. Approximately 310 gigabases of sequencing data and approximately 85 million unique TCR sequences were included in an early release covering several hundred HLA-typed donors. Of the approximately 400 genotyped donors, roughly 80% were placed in the genetic ancestry cluster associated with self-reported Caucasian donors. The study aimed to test whether signatures of past pathogen exposure could be identified by cataloging public T cell receptors. The study profiled the T cell repertoires of hundreds of subjects by immunosequencing and related them to cytomegalovirus serostatus. In addition to the first cohort of 650 to 750 subjects, a separate validation cohort of approximately 130 different subjects was used. To predict cytomegalovirus infection status, the study brought together high-throughput TCR immunosequencing, statistical association of individual TCRs with disease status, and machine learning. A later analysis re-examined previously published TCR beta repertoires from over 500 donors and added high-resolution HLA genotyping to investigate patterns of TCR occurrence. The later analysis used no new phenotypic data to find candidate immune exposures, relying instead on TCR beta sequences and their occurrence across donors. In an earlier analysis of roughly 540 of the donors, high-throughput TCR beta sequencing was used to judge whether each TCR beta V gene segment behaved as functional or pseudogenic. Donor age, sex, ethnicity and CMV serostatus were compiled alongside the repertoire data. A later genetic analysis took genome-wide SNP genotypes for about 65% of the 666 donors and used that subset as a discovery cohort. All discovery cohort repertoires had been generated on a single sequencing platform. Both class I and class II loci were covered by HLA typing, at four-digit resolution. The number of typed donors differed by locus: roughly 629-640 for A, B, C, DRB1 and DQB1; approximately 540 for DQA1; 606 for DPA1; and roughly 470 for DPB1. Roughly five DR-DQ haplotypes were handled as single units for association and clustering, since linkage in the cohort was strong. Across 398 genotyped donors of the cohort, an average of roughly 250,000 unique TCR beta nucleotide sequences per donor were sequenced, and 15% to 20% of those sequences were non-productive.

Overall results and qualifications from the work: Some IMGT-functional V segments, including TRBV6-2 and TRBV6-3, could not be distinguished by the 87-base-pair reads and were therefore excluded. In a later analysis, the rate of TCR association differed among HLA loci, with DRB1 alleles having the most associated TCRs and HLA-C alleles having the fewest. A later analysis found that HLA-associated TCR beta chains were more clonally expanded and had lower generation probabilities than equally common non-associated chains. The authors suggested that the approach could potentially be generalized to other disease states and immunological phenotypes. A total of roughly 160 TCR beta chains were listed by the study as associated with cytomegalovirus. In both the original and validation cohorts, the classifier was reported to diagnose cytomegalovirus status with high specificity and sensitivity. Presence/absence analyses assumed roughly uniform sequencing depth across donors, an assumption that may not hold. About 17 rarely observed V segments, including chromosome 9 orphons, were excluded from the earlier analysis of a few hundred of the donors because counts were too low. An earlier analysis of 450 to 750 of the donors showed that most TCR beta V segments appeared in productive rearrangements either about 87% or about 30% of the time, which broadly matched IMGT annotations. Strong co-occurrence of HLA alleles, especially DR and DQ, made assigning TCR associations to individual alleles difficult. In a later analysis, some 17,000 TCR beta sequences were associated with specific HLA alleles at a false discovery rate of 0.05. The cohort was sequenced for TCR beta chains only, and without alpha or paired-chain data the features that could be detected were limited. A later genetic analysis associated a missense DCLRE1C variant with V-gene and J-gene trimming of TCR beta chains, and an independent cohort replicated the association. Because some donors lacked HLA typing at each locus, the association tests relied only on the typed subset. Immune exposure information for the cohort was limited to CMV serostatus. A further reported finding was that TCR beta sequences accurately predicted the HLA-A and HLA-B alleles for most subjects in the first cohort. In a later analysis, several top co-occurrence clusters were reported to appear linked to parvovirus B19, influenza, CMV and Epstein-Barr virus. A later analysis found that most CMV-associated TCR beta chains appeared HLA-restricted, with HLA associations seemingly driven largely by CMV exposure. Linkage disequilibrium might explain the correlated functional status among segregating V segments, but an unknown experimental factor could not be excluded. Most TCR sequences were observed very rarely across donors, whereas some public TCRs were present in many individuals. In a later genetic analysis, fewer N-insertions in productive TCRs were reported among donors in an Asian-associated ancestry cluster than the roughly 700-donor mean. The sequencing pipeline was judged likely to have produced a cluster of highly shared sequence variants as a technical artifact. Three of the identified cytomegalovirus-associated TCR beta chains were confirmed in vitro to be specific for cytomegalovirus antigens.

Library method: the immunoSEQ multiplex PCR assay. A mixture of 60 forward primers for TCR Vbeta segments and 13 reverse primers for TCR Jbeta segments was used in the multiplex PCR. The CDR3 region of rearranged TCR beta genes was amplified from genomic DNA by a multiplex PCR assay. The Illumina HiSeq System was used to sequence the amplified TCR beta libraries as 87-base-pair reads. In the authors' own workflow: A later analysis counted approximately 74 million unique TCR beta chains across the 640 or so repertoires, and 10 million to 11 million of these chains were shared by at least two donors. A nearest-neighbor algorithm error-corrected the raw reads and collapsed the reads into unique sequences, merging closely related sequences to remove PCR and sequencing errors. V, D and J gene segments were assigned by aligning CDR3 sequences to IMGT reference sequences. For a sequence to be retained, at least a six-nucleotide match to both a V gene segment and a J gene segment was required. A rearrangement was called productive if the CDR3 had no stop codons and remained in frame with V and J, and every other rearrangement was called non-productive. CDR3 was defined according to IMGT convention as the region running from the second conserved V-encoded cysteine to the conserved J-encoded phenylalanine. The earlier analysis of approximately 590 of the donors excluded any sequence lacking an unambiguous match to a single V gene segment. An earlier analysis of a few hundred of the donors called V segments functional above 56.7% productive rearrangements and segregating when the between-donor standard deviation exceeded 5%. A statistical classification framework was developed to diagnose cytomegalovirus status using the catalog of TCR beta chain sequences. In a later analysis, TCR nucleotide sequences were compared against IMGT/GENE-DB human TR gene sequences so that V and J genes could be assigned. Using the TCRdist pipeline, a later analysis assigned CDR3 sequences along with most-parsimonious VDJ recombination scenarios. In a later analysis, each TCR beta chain was defined by its CDR3 amino acid sequence together with its V-gene family, and reads without a unique V-gene family were excluded. In a later analysis, several hundred highly shared, low-generation-probability nucleotide sequences were removed to address suspected cross-contamination and a sequencing artifact. For each public chain, a later analysis derived a clonal expansion index from normalized ranks of inferred template counts within each repertoire. A later analysis computed generation probabilities with a VDJ recombination model fitted to out-of-frame rearrangements, and checked the results against IGoR. In a later analysis, TCR-TCR, TCR-HLA and TCR-CMV co-occurrence was scored with hypergeometric tests, and a repertoire-size bias correction was applied to TCR pairs. In a later analysis, false discovery rates were estimated by permuting HLA or CMV assignments 20 times. In a later analysis, co-occurring TCRs were grouped using DBSCAN, and TCRdist sequence similarity was added for clustering within HLA-allele-positive subsets. Repertoires with fewer than 30,000 or more than 120,000 public chains were left out of co-occurrence clustering, as were five repertoires with anomalous nucleotide sharing. As stored in TCRdb, this immuneACCESS dataset retains in-frame rearrangements with V and J assigned. A fraction of the clones does not appear; measured against another copy, unresolved V genes explain less than half of the discrepancy, and the remainder lacks a known reason. That table is the source of V, J and clone size, and D and trimming were worked out from the DNA. The sample table holds tens of thousands of clones, of which approximately 78% were seen once. The ten largest clones capture less than 4.5% of the sample.

The rearranged segments are TRBV28 and TRBJ1-1; TRBD1 matches 7 bases in the middle. Material: PBMCs. This sequence was found in a man in his forties in good health and CMV-seronegative. Here the CDR3 is given as CASSLGRGYTEAFF. The DNA reads TGTGCCAGCAGTTTGGGCAGGGGGTACACTGAAGCTTTCTTT.